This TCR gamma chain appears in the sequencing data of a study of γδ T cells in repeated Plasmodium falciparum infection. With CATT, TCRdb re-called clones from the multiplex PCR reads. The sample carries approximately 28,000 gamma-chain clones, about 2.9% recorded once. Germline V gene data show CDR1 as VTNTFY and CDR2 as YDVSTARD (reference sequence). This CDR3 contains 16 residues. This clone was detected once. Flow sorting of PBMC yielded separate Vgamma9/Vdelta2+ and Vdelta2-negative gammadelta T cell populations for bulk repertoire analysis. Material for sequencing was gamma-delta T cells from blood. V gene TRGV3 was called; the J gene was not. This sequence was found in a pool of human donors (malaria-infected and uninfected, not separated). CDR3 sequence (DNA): TGTGCCACCTGGGACAGGCGAAATGGGAATTATTATAAGAGACTCTTT. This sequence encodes CATWDRRNGNYYKRLF.